This TCR beta chain was profiled in a study of blood T cell repertoires in COVID-19. Study background: Italy, Spain and the United States were the sources of the convalescent and acute COVID-19 samples.

Participants were placed into cohorts based on the clinical history they reported. The study counted Cohort 3 donors as recovered given two negative PCRs, clearance, or symptom resolution. Assay used: immunoSEQ multiplex PCR; TCRdb lists only in-frame clones, some missing. The repertoire includes approximately 380,000 clones, approximately 90% of them detected once, and 1.2% sits in the top ten. The TCR originated in a woman aged 18-29 years who had recovered from COVID-19. The sequenced material came from PBMCs or T cells enriched from blood (not recorded which).

The CDR3: CASDDPGKGGNEQFF. The CDR3 nucleotides are TGTGCCAGCGACGACCCAGGCAAAGGGGGAAATGAGCAGTTCTTC. The J gene is TRBJ2-1, the V gene TRBV9; possibly TRBD1 for D (6 bases). CDR3 length: 15 amino acids. Germline lookup yields CDR1 SGDLS and CDR2 YYNGEE. Trimming took 7 bases from V and 7 from J, leaving 21 bases between them.